These T cell receptor beta chains were read from a single sample in a study of blood T cell repertoires in COVID-19. Only in-frame clones appear in the TCRdb table, and some are missing; sequencing was by immunoSEQ multiplex PCR. The table includes about 130,000 clones, roughly 84% detected once. Sequencing used peripheral blood. These receptors all come from a man aged 55 to 69 with acute or convalescent COVID-19. Each CDR3 is given with its conserved first and last residue. Fields, in order: J gene, V gene, clone size, D gene, CDR3 DNA, CDR3 protein. A D gene is named only where the DNA matches it firmly. A row's size may be missing; if present it is once, few, many or a size class.

j_call: TRBJ2-7
v_call: TRBV3-1/TRBV3-2
clone_size: -
d_call: -
cdr3_nt: TGTGCCAGCAGCCAAGTGGGGCAGAGATACGAGCAGTACTTC
cdr3_aa: CASSQVGQRYEQYF

j_call: TRBJ1-3
v_call: TRBV19
clone_size: -
d_call: TRBD1
cdr3_nt: TGTGCCAGTAGTATCCAGCAGGGGGCTTCTGGAAACACCATATATTTT
cdr3_aa: CASSIQQGASGNTIYF

j_call: TRBJ1-2
v_call: TRBV5-6
clone_size: -
d_call: -
cdr3_nt: TGTGCCAGCAGCTTTTATAATAGTGGTAACTATGGCTACACCTTC
cdr3_aa: CASSFYNSGNYGYTF

j_call: TRBJ1-1
v_call: TRBV9
clone_size: -
d_call: -
cdr3_nt: TGTGCCAGCAGCGTACAGGGGCAGAACACTGAAGCTTTCTTT
cdr3_aa: CASSVQGQNTEAFF

j_call: TRBJ2-7
v_call: TRBV27
clone_size: -
d_call: TRBD1
cdr3_nt: TGTGCCAGCAGTTTAACGGACAGGGCCTCCTACGAGCAGTACTTC
cdr3_aa: CASSLTDRASYEQYF

j_call: TRBJ1-4
v_call: TRBV5-1
clone_size: once
d_call: TRBD1
cdr3_nt: TGCGCCAGCAGCCTACAGGGGTCGATGGGTAATGAAAAACTGTTTTTT
cdr3_aa: CASSLQGSMGNEKLFF

j_call: TRBJ2-7
v_call: TRBV5-1
clone_size: -
d_call: -
cdr3_nt: TGCGCCAGCAGCTCCTCTAGCTTTACTTCCTACGAGCAGTACTTC
cdr3_aa: CASSSSSFTSYEQYF

j_call: TRBJ1-2
v_call: TRBV2
clone_size: -
d_call: -
cdr3_nt: TGTGCCAGCAGGCAGGGGCAAGGCTACACCTTC
cdr3_aa: CASRQGQGYTF

j_call: TRBJ1-1
v_call: TRBV9
clone_size: -
d_call: TRBD1
cdr3_nt: TGTGCCAGCAGCAGAGGACAGGTGATAAACACTGAAGCTTTCTTT
cdr3_aa: CASSRGQVINTEAFF

j_call: TRBJ2-7
v_call: TRBV5-1
clone_size: -
d_call: -
cdr3_nt: TGCGCCAGCAGTAATGAGGGGGACTACGAGCAGTACTTC
cdr3_aa: CASSNEGDYEQYF

j_call: TRBJ1-1
v_call: TRBV28
clone_size: -
d_call: -
cdr3_nt: TGTGCCAGCAGTCATCACTCACAGGTGAACACTGAAGCTTTCTTT
cdr3_aa: CASSHHSQVNTEAFF

j_call: TRBJ1-2
v_call: TRBV11-2
clone_size: -
d_call: TRBD1
cdr3_nt: TGTGCCAGCAGCTTAAGGTTCGGGCAGGGGGCGTCTCGGTATGGCTACACCTTC
cdr3_aa: CASSLRFGQGASRYGYTF

j_call: TRBJ2-2
v_call: TRBV9
clone_size: -
d_call: TRBD2
cdr3_nt: TGTGCCAGCAGCGTAGAGCTAGCGGGAGCGCGAGACACCGGGGAGCTGTTTTTT
cdr3_aa: CASSVELAGARDTGELFF

j_call: TRBJ1-2
v_call: TRBV6-5
clone_size: once
d_call: TRBD1
cdr3_nt: TGTGCCAGCAGTCAGACAGGGCTATATGGCTACACCTTC
cdr3_aa: CASSQTGLYGYTF

j_call: TRBJ2-7
v_call: TRBV6-5
clone_size: -
d_call: TRBD1
cdr3_nt: TGTGCCAGCAAGAATCAGGGGGCTGGAGAGCAGTACTTC
cdr3_aa: CASKNQGAGEQYF

j_call: TRBJ1-1
v_call: TRBV5-4
clone_size: once
d_call: -
cdr3_nt: TGTGCCAGCACCTCAGGGGCCCTGAACACTGAAGCTTTCTTT
cdr3_aa: CASTSGALNTEAFF

j_call: TRBJ2-2
v_call: TRBV5-1
clone_size: -
d_call: TRBD1
cdr3_nt: TGCGCCAGCAGCTGGGGACAGGTTGGGACCGGGGAGCTGTTTTTT
cdr3_aa: CASSWGQVGTGELFF

j_call: TRBJ1-6
v_call: TRBV6-5
clone_size: -
d_call: TRBD1
cdr3_nt: TGTGCCAGCAGTCCGGGACAGGGAGAATCACCCCTCCACTTT
cdr3_aa: CASSPGQGESPLHF

j_call: TRBJ2-5
v_call: TRBV4-2
clone_size: -
d_call: -
cdr3_nt: TGTGCCAGCAGCCAAGGACAGAAAGAGACCCAGTACTTC
cdr3_aa: CASSQGQKETQYF

j_call: TRBJ2-3
v_call: TRBV7-9
clone_size: -
d_call: -
cdr3_nt: TGTGCCAGCAGCCCCGGACTTACAGATACGCAGTATTTT
cdr3_aa: CASSPGLTDTQYF

j_call: TRBJ2-1
v_call: TRBV27
clone_size: few
d_call: -
cdr3_nt: TGTGCCAGCAGTTTAACGGGGGGCCCGGATGAGCAGTTCTTC
cdr3_aa: CASSLTGGPDEQFF

j_call: TRBJ1-6
v_call: TRBV18
clone_size: -
d_call: -
cdr3_nt: TGTGCCAGCTCACCACCAGTGGCGGGTAATTCACCCCTCCACTTT
cdr3_aa: CASSPPVAGNSPLHF

j_call: TRBJ2-7
v_call: TRBV28
clone_size: -
d_call: -
cdr3_nt: TGTGCCAGCAGTCTACCCAGGATCGTCGACTACGAGCAGTACTTC
cdr3_aa: CASSLPRIVDYEQYF

j_call: TRBJ2-7
v_call: TRBV5-4
clone_size: -
d_call: TRBD1
cdr3_nt: TGTGCCAGCAGCACTGGACAGGGGATACACTACGAGCAGTACTTC
cdr3_aa: CASSTGQGIHYEQYF

j_call: TRBJ2-7
v_call: TRBV3-1/TRBV3-2
clone_size: -
d_call: -
cdr3_nt: TGTGCCAGCAGCCAACGAGGTTTTTACGAGCAGTACTTC
cdr3_aa: CASSQRGFYEQYF

j_call: TRBJ2-7
v_call: TRBV29-1
clone_size: -
d_call: TRBD1
cdr3_nt: TGCAGCGTTGAATTTGGGACAGGTTCCTACGAGCAGTACTTC
cdr3_aa: CSVEFGTGSYEQYF

j_call: TRBJ2-5
v_call: TRBV9
clone_size: -
d_call: -
cdr3_nt: TGTGCCAGCAGCGTAGGCCAGCAAGAGACCCAGTACTTC
cdr3_aa: CASSVGQQETQYF

j_call: TRBJ2-1
v_call: TRBV3-1/TRBV3-2
clone_size: -
d_call: TRBD2
cdr3_nt: TGTGCCAGCAGCCAAGAAAGGGGACTAGCGGTCAATGAGCAGTTCTTC
cdr3_aa: CASSQERGLAVNEQFF

j_call: TRBJ1-5
v_call: TRBV19
clone_size: -
d_call: -
cdr3_nt: TGTGCCACCCAGGGATATAGCAATCAGCCCCAGCATTTT
cdr3_aa: CATQGYSNQPQHF

j_call: TRBJ1-2
v_call: TRBV6-5
clone_size: -
d_call: TRBD1
cdr3_nt: TGTGCCAGCAGTTACGGACAGGTCGGAGGCTACACCTTC
cdr3_aa: CASSYGQVGGYTF

j_call: TRBJ1-3
v_call: TRBV7-9
clone_size: -
d_call: TRBD1
cdr3_nt: TGTGCCAGCAGCCCCCCGACAGGGCGAGCGGGAAACACCATATATTTT
cdr3_aa: CASSPPTGRAGNTIYF

j_call: TRBJ1-4
v_call: TRBV5-4
clone_size: once
d_call: TRBD1
cdr3_nt: TGTGCCAGCAGCCGGGACAGAGAAAAACTGTTTTTT
cdr3_aa: CASSRDREKLFF

j_call: TRBJ2-1
v_call: TRBV3-1/TRBV3-2
clone_size: -
d_call: -
cdr3_nt: TGTGCCAGCAGCCCGTCTATGGTAGTGAATGAGCAGTTCTTC
cdr3_aa: CASSPSMVVNEQFF

j_call: TRBJ2-1
v_call: TRBV19
clone_size: -
d_call: TRBD2
cdr3_nt: TGTGCCACCTCTAGCGGACTCTACAATGAGCAGTTCTTC
cdr3_aa: CATSSGLYNEQFF

j_call: TRBJ2-3
v_call: TRBV19
clone_size: -
d_call: TRBD2
cdr3_nt: TGTGCCAGTAGTCCTAGCGGGAGAGTAGATACGCAGTATTTT
cdr3_aa: CASSPSGRVDTQYF

j_call: TRBJ2-1
v_call: TRBV9
clone_size: -
d_call: -
cdr3_nt: TGTGCCAGCAGCGTCCCAGGAAATGAGCAGTTCTTC
cdr3_aa: CASSVPGNEQFF

j_call: TRBJ1-1
v_call: TRBV19
clone_size: -
d_call: -
cdr3_nt: TGTGCCAGTAGTATACAGGGAAGTTTCACTGAAGCTTTCTTT
cdr3_aa: CASSIQGSFTEAFF

j_call: TRBJ2-3
v_call: TRBV7-3
clone_size: -
d_call: -
cdr3_nt: TGTGCCAGCAGCCCCAGGGTTCGGGCAGATACGCAGTATTTT
cdr3_aa: CASSPRVRADTQYF

j_call: TRBJ2-1
v_call: TRBV5-5
clone_size: -
d_call: -
cdr3_nt: TGTGCCAGCACCGGGGGGCAAACCTACAATGAGCAGTTCTTC
cdr3_aa: CASTGGQTYNEQFF

j_call: TRBJ2-5
v_call: TRBV5-1
clone_size: -
d_call: -
cdr3_nt: TGCGCCAGCAGCTTGAGACCACCAGGTCAAGAGACCCAGTACTTC
cdr3_aa: CASSLRPPGQETQYF

j_call: TRBJ1-4
v_call: TRBV14
clone_size: -
d_call: TRBD1
cdr3_nt: TGTGCCAGCAGCCGACAGGGGACTAATAATGAAAAACTGTTTTTT
cdr3_aa: CASSRQGTNNEKLFF